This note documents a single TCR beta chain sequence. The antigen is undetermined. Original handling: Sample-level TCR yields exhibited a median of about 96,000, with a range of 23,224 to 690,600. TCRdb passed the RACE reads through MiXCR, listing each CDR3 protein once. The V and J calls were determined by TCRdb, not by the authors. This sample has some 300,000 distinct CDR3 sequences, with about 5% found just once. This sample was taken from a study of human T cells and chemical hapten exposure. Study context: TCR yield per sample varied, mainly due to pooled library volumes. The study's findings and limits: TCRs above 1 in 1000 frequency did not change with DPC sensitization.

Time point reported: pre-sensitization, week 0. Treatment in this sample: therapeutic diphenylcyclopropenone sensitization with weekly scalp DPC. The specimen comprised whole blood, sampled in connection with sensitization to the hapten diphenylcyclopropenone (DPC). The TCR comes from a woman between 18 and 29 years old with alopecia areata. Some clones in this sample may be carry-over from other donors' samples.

In DNA, the CDR3 is TGTGCCAGCAGCTCGCCGGGACTAGTTGACGAGCAGTACTTC. As protein: CASSSPGLVDEQYF. The rearrangement uses TRBV7-2 and TRBJ2-7; 8 bases are a match to TRBD2. With 4 bases clipped from V and 5 bases from J, the junction kept 7 bases outside the gene matches. Germline CDR1 is SGHTA and CDR2 is FQGNSA. The CDR3 is 14 residues long.